This passage covers 31 T cell receptor beta chains from one sample sequenced in a study of blood T cell repertoires in COVID-19. TCRdb's copy holds only in-frame clones and misses some; the assay was immunoSEQ multiplex PCR. The sample records some 270,000 clones, nearly 90% being singletons. The sample taken for sequencing was peripheral blood. The receptors stem from a woman aged 55-69 years with COVID-19, enrolled during active disease.

J is TRBJ1-1 and V is TRBV3-1 (or the pseudogene TRBV3-2), with D hard to call. This CDR3 contains 11 residues. V lost 9 bases, J lost 1 base, and 6 bases lay in between. CDR1 is LGHDT and CDR2 is YNNKEL in the germline V gene (reference sequence). In DNA form, the CDR3 reads TGTGCCAGTCGGGGGAACACTGAAGCTTTCTTT. It encodes CASRGNTEAFF.

The chain carries TRBV2 and TRBJ2-1; D is uncertain. Germline loops: CDR1 SNHLY, CDR2 FYNNEI. Trimming took 7 bases from V and 5 from J, leaving 12 bases between them. The CDR3 runs to 13 residues. The CDR3: CASIESRDNEQFF. Here the CDR3 DNA reads TGTGCCAGCATTGAGTCTCGGGACAATGAGCAGTTCTTC.

The chain combines TRBV5-1 with TRBJ1-6; D is possibly TRBD1 (6 bases). V lost 0 bases and J lost 10, with 17 bases in between. CDR3 length: 16 residues. The germline V gene has CDR1 SGHRS and CDR2 YFSETQ. The CDR3: CASSLGAGAVESPLHF. Written as DNA, the CDR3 is TGCGCCAGCAGCTTGGGGGCAGGGGCGGTGGAATCACCCCTCCACTTT.

The chain employs TRBV28 and TRBJ1-6, with 10 bases aligning to TRBD1. Germline V CDR1 and CDR2: MDHEN, SYDVKM. The V gene end was trimmed by 3 bases and the J gene end by 9 bases; junction bases not matched to a gene: 8. The CDR3 covers 16 residues. CDR3 region: CASSLSGGTGVSPLHF. CDR3 nucleotides: TGTGCCAGCAGTTTGAGTGGGGGGACAGGGGTTTCACCCCTCCACTTT. Together with reference TRBV28 and TRBJ1-6, the CDR3 gives the full variable domain: DVKVTQSSRYLVKRTGEKVFLECVQDMDHENMFWYRQDPGLGLRLIYFSYDVKMKEKGDIPEGYSVSREKKERFSLILESASTNQTSMYLCASSLSGGTGVSPLHFGNGTRLTVT.

The rearrangement links TRBV5-1 to TRBJ2-5, with D possibly being TRBD1 (6 bases). CDR1 is SGHRS, CDR2 YFSETQ, per germline. This CDR3 is 17 amino acids long. Trimming stripped 3 bases from V and 4 bases from J, with 22 bases between. Written as DNA, the CDR3 is TGCGCCAGCAGCTGGGAAGGAAGAGGGGGATTAGGAGAGACCCAGTACTTC. It is translated as CASSWEGRGGLGETQYF. Complete variable domain (other parts from reference TRBV5-1 and TRBJ2-5): KAGVTQTPRYLIKTRGQQVTLSCSPISGHRSVSWYQQTPGQGLQFLFEYFSETQRNKGNFPGRFSGRQFSNSRSEMNVSTLELGDSALYLCASSWEGRGGLGETQYFGPGTRLLVL.

The table lists this clone with many counts. The chain carries TRBV27 and TRBJ1-1; D uncertain. The CDR3 has 13 amino acids. Germline V CDR1 and CDR2: MNHEY, SMNVEV (reference sequence). Trimming cost V 6 bases and J 0 bases, with 8 bases left between them. The CDR3 DNA reads TGTGCCAGCAGCCTGACACTGAACACTGAAGCTTTCTTT. Translating it yields CASSLTLNTEAFF.

The rearrangement joins TRBV5-6 to TRBJ1-1, with D possibly being TRBD1 (5 bases). The CDR3 runs to 13 residues. Trimming shortened V by 4 bases and J by 5 bases, and 12 bases separated the two germline ends. Looked up from germline, CDR1 is SGHDT and CDR2 is YYEEEE. CDR3 in amino acids: CASSLQVGTEAFF. Here the CDR3 DNA reads TGTGCCAGCAGCCTACAGGTAGGGACTGAAGCTTTCTTT. The full variable domain, in which reference TRBV5-6 and TRBJ1-1 provide the parts outside the CDR3, is DAGVTQSPTHLIKTRGQQVTLRCSPKSGHDTVSWYQQALGQGPQFIFQYYEEEERQRGNFPDRFSGHQFPNYSSELNVNALLLGDSALYLCASSLQVGTEAFFGQGTRLTVV.

The chain links TRBV18 to TRBJ1-6; a possible D gene is TRBD1 (6 bases). There are 13 residues in the CDR3. In germline, CDR1 is KGHSH, CDR2 LQKENI. Trimming removed 6 bases at V and 10 bases at J, with 13 bases between. Here the CDR3 reads CASSIGGASPLHF. CDR3 nucleotides: TGTGCCAGCTCGATAGGGGGGGCCTCACCCCTCCACTTT.

This chain uses TRBV19 with TRBJ1-1; 7 positions agree with TRBD1. The junction had 4 bases not matched to a gene; V was cut back by 8 bases and J by 1 base. Germline CDR1 and CDR2: LNHDA and SQIVND (reference sequence). This CDR3 comprises 13 residues. The CDR3 DNA reads TGTGCCAGTGGGACAGCGGAGAACACTGAAGCTTTCTTT. Its translation is CASGTAENTEAFF.

This chain links TRBV5-4 with TRBJ1-2; 8 bases align to TRBD1. V shed 0 bases, J shed 0 bases, and the junction held 4 bases outside the gene matches. Germline V gene sequence: CDR1 SGHNT, CDR2 YYREEE (reference sequence). The CDR3 has 16 residues. This CDR3 reads CASSLGTGSPNYGYTF. The DNA of the CDR3 is TGTGCCAGCAGCTTGGGGACAGGGAGTCCTAACTATGGCTACACCTTC.

In this sample, this clone turned up once. The CDR3 nucleotides are TGCGCCAGCAGCTTGTACGGGCGACAGGGGTACACTGAAGCTTTCTTT. This encodes CASSLYGRQGYTEAFF. The chain employs TRBV5-1 and TRBJ1-1; 8 nucleotides align to TRBD1. CDR3 length: 16 amino acids. The junction had 8 bases not matched to a gene; V was cut back by 1 base and J by 3 bases. Germline V gene sequence: CDR1 SGHRS, CDR2 YFSETQ. The variable domain in full, completed from reference TRBV5-1 and TRBJ1-1, reads KAGVTQTPRYLIKTRGQQVTLSCSPISGHRSVSWYQQTPGQGLQFLFEYFSETQRNKGNFPGRFSGRQFSNSRSEMNVSTLELGDSALYLCASSLYGRQGYTEAFFGQGTRLTVV.

The V and J genes are TRBV6-5 and TRBJ2-7; D unresolved. The length of the CDR3 is 11 residues. Per the germline V gene, CDR1 is MNHEY and CDR2 is SVGAGI. V lost 2 bases and J 7 bases, leaving 6 bases between the germline ends. CDR3 residues: CASSYGQEQYF. The CDR3 DNA reads as TGTGCCAGCAGTTACGGGCAGGAGCAGTACTTC.

The J gene is TRBJ1-5, the V gene TRBV7-6; D ambiguous. Germline-derived CDR1 and CDR2 are SGHVS and FNYEAQ. The CDR3 spans 15 residues. V lost 1 base and J 6 bases, leaving 13 bases between the germline ends. The CDR3 DNA reads TGTGCCAGCAGCTTAGGGACGATCCGGGGTCAGCCCCAGCATTTT. It translates to CASSLGTIRGQPQHF.

This clone was seen only once. The chain links TRBV7-9 to TRBJ1-5; tentative D call: TRBD1 (6 bases). Trimming removed 5 bases at V and 6 bases at J, with 29 bases between. Germline V CDR1 and CDR2: SEHNR, FQNEAQ (reference sequence). This CDR3 is built from 19 residues. DNA for the CDR3: TGTGCCAGCAGCCGACCCCCGGGCCGTACATTCGAAGGGGGTCAGCCCCAGCATTTT. It codes for CASSRPPGRTFEGGQPQHF.

The chain employs TRBV11-2 and TRBJ1-4, with TRBD1 matching 11 bases. The CDR3 runs 15 residues. V was clipped by 6 bases and J by 3 bases; unmatched bases: 3. Germline V gene lookup returns CDR1 SGHAT and CDR2 FQNNGV. The CDR3 DNA is TGTGCCAGCAGAGGACAGGGGGCAGCTAATGAAAAACTGTTTTTT. Encoded protein: CASRGQGAANEKLFF.

This clone was observed once. The rearrangement links TRBV6-5 to TRBJ2-3; 8 bases map to TRBD2. This CDR3 comprises 14 residues. The germline CDR1 and CDR2 sequences are MNHEY and SVGAGI. J lost 6 bases, V lost 6 bases, and 8 bases had no gene match. CDR3: CASSPDGGADTQYF. DNA for the CDR3: TGTGCCAGCAGCCCCGACGGGGGGGCGGATACGCAGTATTTT.

The rearrangement uses TRBV7-3 and TRBJ2-1; 11 positions agree with TRBD2. This CDR3 is 20 amino acids long. The ends lost 1 base at V and 5 bases at J; junction bases unmatched: 16. Germline CDR1 SGHTA, CDR2 FQGTGA. The CDR3 sequence: CASSLRGTSGGRPYDNEQFF. For the CDR3, the DNA is TGTGCCAGCAGCTTAAGGGGGACTAGCGGAGGGCGTCCTTACGACAATGAGCAGTTCTTC.

The table lists this clone with a few counts. This rearrangement joins TRBV9 to TRBJ1-1, with D unclear. CDR3 length: 15 amino acids. Trimming cost V 0 bases and J 0 bases, with 9 bases left between them. Looked up from germline, CDR1 is SGDLS and CDR2 is YYNGEE. In nucleotides, the CDR3 is TGTGCCAGCAGCGTAGAATCACGGGTGAACACTGAAGCTTTCTTT. Amino acids: CASSVESRVNTEAFF.

This sequence joins TRBV10-3 and TRBJ1-4; 7 nucleotides match TRBD1. This CDR3 has 15 amino acids. The germline V gene encodes CDR1 ENHRY and CDR2 SYGVKD. J was trimmed by 8 bases and V by 6 bases; bases with no gene match: 12. CDR3 loop: CAISPSLQGNEKLFF. The CDR3 DNA is TGTGCCATCAGCCCGAGTCTACAGGGGAACGAAAAACTGTTTTTT.

This clone has only a few counts. Germline is not matched at one junction end, which may reflect a read error. The gene calls are TRBV7-7 and TRBJ2-5, with 9 positions matching TRBD2. This CDR3 is 14 amino acids long. Germline V gene data show CDR1 as SSHAT and CDR2 as FNYEAQ (reference sequence). CDR3 residues: CASSSGLARETQYF. The CDR3 nucleotides are TGTGCTAGCAGCTCCGGACTAGCGAGGGAGACCCAGTACTTC.

The chain couples TRBV6-2 or TRBV6-3 to TRBJ1-3; 8 bases match TRBD1. Looked up from germline, CDR1 is MNHEY and CDR2 is SVGEGT. After removal of 5 bases from V and 7 bases from J, the junction contained 7 bases not matched to a gene. CDR3 length: 14 amino acids. The CDR3 sequence is CASSPRQGYNTIYF. The CDR3 DNA reads TGTGCCAGCAGTCCCCGACAGGGGTACAACACCATATATTTT.

The rearrangement uses TRBV19 and TRBJ1-2; 10 bases fit TRBD1. The J segment lost 8 bases and the V segment lost 2 bases, leaving 8 bases of the junction unmatched. The length of the CDR3 is 15 residues. Germline V gene sequence: CDR1 LNHDA, CDR2 SQIVND (reference sequence). CDR3 sequence (DNA): TGTGCCAGTAGTATACGGACCGGGACAGGGGAGGGCTACACCTTC. It is translated as CASSIRTGTGEGYTF.

This clone was recorded once. The chain couples TRBV13 to TRBJ2-6; TRBD2 might be the D (5 bases). V gave up 4 bases and J gave up 2 bases, with 6 bases separating them. CDR3 length: 14 residues. CDR1 is PRHDT, CDR2 FYEKMQ, per germline (reference sequence). CDR3 in DNA: TGTGCCAGCAGCTCCGGGGCTGGGGCCAACGTCCTGACTTTC. Its translation: CASSSGAGANVLTF.

The chain employs TRBV6-5 and TRBJ2-7; 10 nucleotides line up with TRBD1. The CDR3 sequence is 15 residues long. Germline CDR1 reads MNHEY; CDR2 reads SVGAGI. V lost 7 bases to trimming and J lost 6 bases; unmatched junction nucleotides: 12. CDR3 in amino acids: CASNIAGTGVSEQYF. CDR3 sequence (DNA): TGTGCCAGCAACATAGCCGGGACAGGGGTTAGCGAGCAGTACTTC.

The chain employs TRBV4-3 and TRBJ2-6; a possible D gene is TRBD1 (5 bases). V was clipped by 4 bases and J by 4 bases, with 17 bases between them. CDR3 length: 17 residues. CDR1 and CDR2 (germline): LGHNA, YSLEER. The CDR3, as DNA: TGCGCCAGCAGCCCGCTCGCCAGGGAAGGGGGGGCCAACGTCCTGACTTTC. Its translation: CASSPLAREGGANVLTF.

The V and J genes are TRBV30 and TRBJ1-5, with D perhaps TRBD1 (5 bases). The CDR3 length is 14 residues. The germline CDR1 and CDR2 sequences are GTSNPN and SVGIG (reference sequence). Between the trimmed V and J ends, which lost 1 base and 6 bases, there was a span of 13 bases. For the CDR3, the DNA is TGTGCCTGGAGTGGGCTTGGGGGGAGTCAGCCCCAGCATTTT. Encoded protein: CAWSGLGGSQPQHF.

CDR3 protein: CASSLDPGTAGELFF. The CDR3 nucleotides read TGTGCCAGCAGCTTGGATCCGGGTACCGCCGGGGAGCTGTTTTTT. The chain is built from TRBV5-4 and TRBJ2-2; D gene unclear. Germline V gives CDR1 SGHNT, CDR2 YYREEE (reference sequence). V was cut by 0 bases and J by 6 bases, with 12 bases left in between. The CDR3 totals 15 residues.

This rearrangement joins TRBV19 to TRBJ2-3; 10 nucleotides match TRBD2. The CDR3 loop spans 18 amino acids. The germline V gene encodes CDR1 LNHDA and CDR2 SQIVND (reference sequence). Trimming removed 4 bases from V and 3 bases from J; junction bases left unmatched: 13. CDR3 nucleotides: TGTGCCAGTAGTAGCCGGCGAAGCGGGGGGGCGTGGACAGATACGCAGTATTTT. Encoded protein: CASSSRRSGGAWTDTQYF.

The chain couples TRBV18 to TRBJ1-5; D possibly corresponds to TRBD1 (6 bases). V lost 6 bases and J lost 5, with 11 bases in between. This CDR3 comprises 13 residues. The germline V gene encodes CDR1 KGHSH and CDR2 LQKENI. The CDR3, as DNA: TGTGCCAGCTCCCCCAACAGGGATCAGCCCCAGCATTTT. Protein product: CASSPNRDQPQHF.

The rearrangement joins TRBV9 to TRBJ1-5; the D gene is possibly TRBD1 (6 bases). The germline gives CDR1 SGDLS, CDR2 YYNGEE. The CDR3 is 14 amino acids. The V and J ends lost 4 bases and 3 bases respectively, with 11 bases between them. The CDR3 nucleotides read TGTGCCAGCAGCCCGGACAGCGCCAATCAGCCCCAGCATTTT. It codes for CASSPDSANQPQHF.

The chain has TRBV3-1 (or the pseudogene TRBV3-2) and TRBJ2-1; 10 bases line up with TRBD1. The V segment lost 3 bases and the J segment 7 bases; nucleotides outside the gene matches: 6. Per the germline V gene, CDR1 is LGHDT and CDR2 is YNNKEL (reference sequence). The CDR3 spans 15 residues. The CDR3 here is CASSQGQGLGNEQFF. The CDR3 bases are TGTGCCAGCAGCCAGGGACAGGGGCTGGGTAATGAGCAGTTCTTC.